Listed below are T cell receptor beta chains from one sample, sequenced in a study of Ad26.COV2.S vaccination and SARS-CoV-2 variants. Profiling relied on immunoSEQ multiplex PCR, and the TCRdb table lists in-frame clones only, not all of them. Here the sample spans about 400,000 clones, around 92% being singletons. The sequenced sample was peripheral blood, obtained in a trial of Ad26.COV2.S vaccine versus placebo. These receptors were collected from a person between 18 and 65 years old who received the Ad26.COV2.S COVID-19 vaccine or a placebo. CDR3s include the opening cysteine and the closing phenylalanine or tryptophan. The order of the fields is V gene, clone size, J gene, D gene, CDR3 protein, CDR3 DNA. D genes are given only for firm matches. Clone size is not always given. Where it is, it says once, few, many or a class for expanded clones.

TRBV6-5	.	TRBJ1-1	.	CASSYAISGTTTEAFF	TGTGCCAGCAGTTACGCCATTTCAGGGACTACCACTGAAGCTTTCTTT
TRBV6-5	.	TRBJ1-2	TRBD1	CASSYWAGGGYGYTF	TGTGCCAGCAGTTACTGGGCAGGGGGCGGCTATGGCTACACCTTC
TRBV9	.	TRBJ1-1	.	CASSVGGGVEAFF	TGTGCCAGCAGCGTAGGTGGGGGGGTTGAAGCTTTCTTT
TRBV6-2/TRBV6-3	.	TRBJ1-5	TRBD1	CASSYSVGQGNNQPQHF	TGTGCCAGCAGTTACTCGGTGGGACAGGGGAATAATCAGCCCCAGCATTTT
TRBV5-6	.	TRBJ1-5	.	CASSLRGVGQPQHF	TGTGCCAGCAGCTTGCGTGGGGTGGGTCAGCCCCAGCATTTT
TRBV3-1/TRBV3-2	.	TRBJ2-7	TRBD1	CASSRGQDYEQYF	TGTGCCAGCAGCCGAGGACAGGACTACGAGCAGTACTTC
TRBV19	.	TRBJ1-4	.	CASKGGEKLFF	TGTGCCAGTAAGGGGGGTGAAAAACTGTTTTTT
TRBV21-1	.	TRBJ2-7	.	CASSASPDSVYEQYF	TGTGCCAGCAGCGCCTCACCGGACTCAGTCTACGAGCAGTACTTC
TRBV7-7	.	TRBJ2-1	.	CARRWDNEQFF	TGTGCGCGGCGCTGGGACAATGAGCAGTTCTTC
TRBV9	once	TRBJ1-5	.	CASSVDGVLNQPQHF	TGTGCCAGCAGCGTAGATGGCGTTCTGAATCAGCCCCAGCATTTT
TRBV7-2	.	TRBJ2-3	.	CASSLMPSTDTQYF	TGTGCCAGCAGCTTAATGCCAAGCACAGATACGCAGTATTTT
TRBV30	.	TRBJ1-2	.	CAWSPTTNYQGYTF	TGTGCCTGGAGTCCAACGACCAATTACCAGGGCTACACCTTC
TRBV27	.	TRBJ2-7	.	CASKPDRFYEQYF	TGTGCCAGCAAACCCGACCGATTCTACGAGCAGTACTTC
TRBV7-2	.	TRBJ1-2	.	CASSRSGSEAYGYTF	TGTGCCAGCAGCCGTTCAGGGAGTGAAGCCTATGGCTACACCTTC
TRBV28	.	TRBJ2-2	TRBD1	CASSPLTGGLTGELFF	TGTGCCAGCAGTCCCCTAACAGGGGGTTTAACCGGGGAGCTGTTTTTT
TRBV4-3	once	TRBJ1-6	.	CASSQDRGSPLHF	TGCGCCAGCAGCCAAGATCGAGGTTCACCCCTCCACTTT
TRBV28	.	TRBJ2-3	.	CASSSLGGTTDTQYF	TGTGCCAGCAGTTCCCTGGGGGGTACAACAGATACGCAGTATTTT
TRBV14	few	TRBJ1-1	.	CASSQGSWVRSNTEAFF	TGTGCCAGCAGCCAAGGATCGTGGGTCCGTTCGAACACTGAAGCTTTCTTT
TRBV25-1	once	TRBJ2-5	.	CASSELVIQDLNF	TGTGCCAGCAGTGAATTGGTCATCCAAGATCTTAACTTC
TRBV27	.	TRBJ1-1	TRBD1	CASSIYRGNTEAFF	TGTGCCAGCAGTATATACAGGGGAAACACTGAAGCTTTCTTT
TRBV4-1	.	TRBJ1-1	.	CASSHTGTNTEAFF	TGCGCCAGCAGCCACACCGGGACCAACACTGAAGCTTTCTTT
TRBV19	.	TRBJ1-4	TRBD1	CASSPYAGGINEKLFF	TGTGCCAGTAGCCCCTACGCAGGGGGCATTAATGAAAAACTGTTTTTT
TRBV15	.	TRBJ1-2	.	CATSGDGRGNYGYTF	TGTGCCACCAGCGGAGACGGACGGGGAAACTATGGCTACACCTTC
TRBV2	.	TRBJ1-1	.	CASIPDRMNTEAFF	TGTGCCAGCATTCCGGACAGAATGAACACTGAAGCTTTCTTT
TRBV30	.	TRBJ2-5	TRBD1	CAWNRDSVQETQYF	TGTGCCTGGAACCGGGACAGTGTACAAGAGACCCAGTACTTC
TRBV10-3	.	TRBJ2-1	.	CAISDRTYNEQFF	TGTGCCATATCTGACAGAACCTACAATGAGCAGTTCTTC
TRBV9	.	TRBJ2-7	TRBD2	CASSLGPGLVDYEQYF	TGTGCCAGCAGTCTAGGGCCGGGACTAGTGGACTACGAGCAGTACTTC
TRBV7-9	.	TRBJ2-5	.	CASSFRRETQYF	TGTGCCAGCAGCTTTCGGCGGGAGACCCAGTACTTC
TRBV19	.	TRBJ1-2	.	CASTRGNYGYTF	TGTGCCAGTACGCGGGGAAACTATGGCTACACCTTC
TRBV29-1	.	TRBJ2-7	TRBD1	CSVGGDRGRATYEQYF	TGCAGCGTTGGTGGGGACAGGGGTAGGGCTACCTACGAGCAGTACTTC
TRBV27	.	TRBJ2-7	TRBD1	CASSPDREVQEQYF	TGTGCCAGCAGCCCCGACAGGGAAGTCCAAGAGCAGTACTTC
TRBV4-3	.	TRBJ2-7	TRBD1	CASSRGTGGFYEQYF	TGCGCCAGCAGCCGCGGGACAGGGGGCTTCTACGAGCAGTACTTC
TRBV27	.	TRBJ2-7	TRBD1	CASSITGGEQYF	TGTGCCAGCAGTATTACAGGGGGCGAGCAGTACTTC
TRBV5-1	.	TRBJ2-7	.	CASSRQPGQDSYEQYF	TGCGCCAGCAGCCGACAACCGGGACAAGACTCCTACGAGCAGTACTTC
TRBV5-4	once	TRBJ2-5	.	CASSLQGGETQYF	TGTGCCAGCAGCCTACAGGGTGGGGAGACCCAGTACTTC
TRBV9	.	TRBJ1-5	.	CASSVVRGAYNQPQHF	TGTGCCAGCAGCGTAGTCCGGGGGGCCTACAATCAGCCCCAGCATTTT
TRBV6-5	.	TRBJ1-2	TRBD1	CASQGGYLRRNGYTF	TGTGCCAGCCAAGGGGGCTATCTTCGGCGTAATGGCTACACCTTC
TRBV3-1/TRBV3-2	few	TRBJ2-7	TRBD2	CASSQGTSGGYEQYF	TGTGCCAGCAGCCAAGGGACTAGCGGGGGCTACGAGCAGTACTTC
TRBV6-2/TRBV6-3	once	TRBJ1-1	.	CASSAQTNTEAFF	TGTGCCAGCAGCGCTCAGACAAACACTGAAGCTTTCTTT
TRBV4-3	.	TRBJ2-3	TRBD2	CASSRLSGTATDTQYF	TGCGCCAGCAGCCGACTAAGCGGGACGGCCACAGATACGCAGTATTTT
TRBV2	.	TRBJ1-5	.	CASSEGARGDQPQHF	TGTGCCAGCAGTGAAGGGGCACGGGGAGATCAGCCCCAGCATTTT
TRBV7-2	.	TRBJ2-1	TRBD1	CASSLQGAVGEQFF	TGTGCCAGCAGCTTACAGGGGGCGGTGGGTGAGCAGTTCTTC
TRBV7-9	.	TRBJ2-7	TRBD1	CASSPPRGTGNAEQYF	TGTGCCAGCAGCCCCCCCAGGGGGACAGGGAATGCCGAGCAGTACTTC
TRBV9	.	TRBJ1-2	.	CASSVDPINNYGYTF	TGTGCCAGCAGCGTAGATCCTATAAATAACTATGGCTACACCTTC
TRBV5-1	.	TRBJ1-1	TRBD1	CASSADRGQNTEAFF	TGCGCCAGCAGCGCGGACAGGGGACAGAACACTGAAGCTTTCTTT
TRBV7-6	.	TRBJ2-7	.	CASSPGQGPYYEQYF	TGTGCCAGCAGCCCCGGGCAGGGGCCATATTACGAGCAGTACTTC
TRBV7-9	.	TRBJ2-2	.	CASSLVAYTNTGELFF	TGTGCCAGCAGCTTAGTTGCATACACGAACACCGGGGAGCTGTTTTTT
TRBV28	.	TRBJ1-6	.	CASSRQDFTYNSPLHF	TGTGCCAGCAGCCGACAGGATTTCACCTATAATTCACCCCTCCACTTT
TRBV28	.	TRBJ2-6	.	CASSLRSDSSYSGANVLTF	TGTGCCAGCAGTTTAAGGTCCGACAGTAGTTACTCTGGGGCCAACGTCCTGACTTTC
TRBV13	.	TRBJ2-7	.	CASSLERGPSYEQYF	TGTGCCAGCAGCTTAGAACGGGGGCCCTCCTACGAGCAGTACTTC
TRBV14	.	TRBJ1-1	.	CASSQVVGTEAFF	TGTGCCAGCAGCCAAGTTGTCGGCACTGAAGCTTTCTTT
TRBV3-1/TRBV3-2	.	TRBJ2-7	.	CASSQGLDYSYEQYF	TGTGCCAGCAGCCAAGGTCTGGATTACTCCTACGAGCAGTACTTC
TRBV4-3	.	TRBJ2-5	.	CASSQEAGQVNGTQYF	TGCGCCAGCAGCCAAGAAGCAGGTCAAGTGAACGGGACCCAGTACTTC